Listed below are T cell receptor beta chains from one sample, sequenced in a study of cytomegalovirus exposure and HLA in healthy donors. Profiling relied on immunoSEQ multiplex PCR, and the TCRdb table lists in-frame clones only, not all of them. The table includes over 150,000 clones, over 70% detected once. The sample was PBMCs. The receptors derive from a male donor in good health and CMV-seropositive. CDR3s leave out the opening cysteine and the closing phenylalanine or tryptophan.

v_gene: TRBV2
j_gene: TRBJ2-1
CDR3aa: ASSGGREQF

v_gene: TRBV4-3
j_gene: TRBJ2-3
CDR3aa: ASSHGSGGAVDTQY

v_gene: TRBV12-5
j_gene: TRBJ1-2
CDR3aa: ASGSYYGYT

v_gene: TRBV4-3
j_gene: TRBJ1-5
CDR3aa: ASSQGTGSFNQPQH

v_gene: TRBV2
j_gene: TRBJ2-2
CDR3aa: ASTRGANTGELF

v_gene: TRBV5-1
j_gene: TRBJ1-6
CDR3aa: ASSLRSSYNSPLH

v_gene: TRBV6-1
j_gene: TRBJ2-5
CDR3aa: ASRTGHVYRTQY

v_gene: TRBV5-1
j_gene: TRBJ2-7
CDR3aa: ASSLIASEIYEQY

v_gene: TRBV9
j_gene: TRBJ2-2
CDR3aa: ASRGANTGELF

v_gene: TRBV19
j_gene: TRBJ2-1
CDR3aa: ASSIVHLAGLSGNNEQF

v_gene: TRBV28
j_gene: TRBJ1-1
CDR3aa: ASSFSGTVNTEAF

v_gene: TRBV4-3
j_gene: TRBJ2-7
CDR3aa: ASSQGLAGESYEQY

v_gene: TRBV5-5
j_gene: TRBJ1-6
CDR3aa: ASSLVPGSDNSPLH

v_gene: TRBV5-4
j_gene: TRBJ2-3
CDR3aa: ASSLGGRTDTQY

v_gene: TRBV2
j_gene: TRBJ2-3
CDR3aa: ASSRRGYGNTDTQY

v_gene: TRBV9
j_gene: TRBJ1-2
CDR3aa: ASSGPIRGYT

v_gene: TRBV7-6
j_gene: TRBJ2-1
CDR3aa: ASSLAAGEYNEQF